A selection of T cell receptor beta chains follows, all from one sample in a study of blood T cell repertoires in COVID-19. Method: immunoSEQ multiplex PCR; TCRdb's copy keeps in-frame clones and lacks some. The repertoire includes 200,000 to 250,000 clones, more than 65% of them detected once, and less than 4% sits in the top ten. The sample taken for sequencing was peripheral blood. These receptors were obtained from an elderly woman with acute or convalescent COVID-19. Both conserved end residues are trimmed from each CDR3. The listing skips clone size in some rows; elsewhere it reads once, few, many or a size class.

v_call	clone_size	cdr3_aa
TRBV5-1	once	ASSLGAEGTGELF
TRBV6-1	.	ASSGGPTGGFPGELF
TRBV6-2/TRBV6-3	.	ASSYLGSSGNTIY
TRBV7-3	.	ASSSLVGGGFYNEQF
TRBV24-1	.	ATSTSGGANEQF
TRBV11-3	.	ASSLPSGEETQY
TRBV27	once	ASSSLRDTQTNTEAF
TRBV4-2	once	ASSQVFSGVADTQY
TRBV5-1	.	ASSLTEGVGGYT
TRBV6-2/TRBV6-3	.	ASSTRVLGTEAF
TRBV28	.	ASSTPVRTWTEAF
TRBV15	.	ATSRAILTATNEKLF
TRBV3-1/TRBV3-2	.	ASSQGQGNQPQH
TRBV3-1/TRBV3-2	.	ASSSGTRDRGPGYT
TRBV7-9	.	ASSIDRGEQY
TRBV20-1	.	SASLAGGGEQF
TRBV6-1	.	ASSEAHAGATNEKLF
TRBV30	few	AWSNGQAVTEAF
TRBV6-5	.	ASSYDARGSGYT
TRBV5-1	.	ASSRGLAGGVTSTDTQY
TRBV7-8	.	ASSLASGTNTEAF
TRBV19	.	ASSYRVSVQPQH